The 32 T cell receptor beta chains reported below all come from one sample, sequenced in a study of blood T cell repertoires in COVID-19. Profiling relied on immunoSEQ multiplex PCR, and the TCRdb table lists in-frame clones only, not all of them. The table shows just over 200,000 clones, with around three quarters occurring only once. The sequenced material came from peripheral blood. The source of these receptors is a woman in her seventies with acute or convalescent COVID-19.

This clone was observed once. This sequence joins TRBV28 and TRBJ2-1; 9 bases are shared with TRBD1. After removal of 2 bases from V and 2 bases from J, the junction contained 4 bases not matched to a gene. This CDR3 is 16 amino acids long. Germline V gene sequence: CDR1 MDHEN, CDR2 SYDVKM. This CDR3 reads CASSLTTGGAYNEQFF. The CDR3 coding sequence is TGTGCCAGCAGTTTAACGACAGGGGGAGCCTACAATGAGCAGTTCTTC.

The chain recombines TRBV19 with TRBJ2-3, with a tentative D call TRBD2 (5 bases). Germline CDR1 LNHDA, CDR2 SQIVND (reference sequence). The germline V and J ends were trimmed by 6 bases and 3 bases, with 13 bases remaining between them. The CDR3 loop spans 14 amino acids. CDR3 protein: CASRELAGTDTQYF. CDR3 in DNA: TGTGCCAGTAGGGAGCTGGCGGGTACAGATACGCAGTATTTT. The full variable domain, in which reference TRBV19 and TRBJ2-3 provide the parts outside the CDR3, is DGGITQSPKYLFRKEGQNVTLSCEQNLNHDAMYWYRQDPGQGLRLIYYSQIVNDFQKGDIAEGYSVSREKKESFPLTVTSAQKNPTAFYLCASRELAGTDTQYFGPGTRLTVL.

The V gene is TRBV15, the J gene TRBJ1-1; the D gene is possibly TRBD1 (6 bases). Germline loops: CDR1 LNHNV, CDR2 YYDKDF (reference sequence). This CDR3 region has 14 residues. Trimming pared 3 bases from V and 5 bases from J, leaving 13 bases between. The CDR3 loop is CATSRGGGGTEAFF. The CDR3 bases are TGTGCCACCAGCAGGGGAGGGGGTGGGACTGAAGCTTTCTTT.

The V and J genes are TRBV7-3 and TRBJ1-1; D gene uncertain. Germline values: CDR1 SGHTA, CDR2 FQGTGA. The CDR3 sequence is 13 residues long. V was shortened by 2 bases and J by 1 base, with 5 bases between the two germline ends. CDR3 DNA sequence: TGTGCCAGCAGCTTATTTAAGAACACTGAAGCTTTCTTT. Its protein product is CASSLFKNTEAFF.

The rearrangement links TRBV21-1 to TRBJ1-2. TRBV21-1 is labeled a pseudogene. This CDR3 spans 11 amino acids. For the CDR3, the DNA is TGTGCCAGTTTCTGGAGGGATGGCTACACCTTC. It yields the protein CASFWRDGYTF.

The rearrangement links TRBV18 to TRBJ1-4; D unclear. Germline V gene sequence: CDR1 KGHSH, CDR2 LQKENI. The V end lost 3 bases, the J end lost 4 bases, and 12 bases lay between the germline ends. The CDR3 has 15 residues. CDR3 coding DNA: TGTGCCAGCTCACCGCCGCTCAGGCGTAATGAAAAACTGTTTTTT. Amino acids: CASSPPLRRNEKLFF.

This clone came up a few times. The CDR3 spells CASRGQGATSGEAFF. The CDR3 bases are TGTGCCAGCAGGGGACAGGGGGCGACTTCAGGTGAAGCTTTCTTT. The chain carries TRBV6-5 and TRBJ1-1; TRBD1 agrees at 12 bases. This CDR3 is built from 15 residues. V lost 6 bases, J lost 7 bases, and 9 bases stayed unmatched. The germline CDR1 and CDR2 sequences are MNHEY and SVGAGI.

V and J are TRBV11-2 and TRBJ1-1; TRBD1 matches at 7 bases. The CDR3 covers 15 residues. Germline trimming cut 0 bases from V and 4 bases from J; bases unmatched to any gene: 5. Germline CDR1 reads SGHAT; CDR2 reads FQNNGV. CDR3 DNA sequence: TGTGCCAGCAGCTTAGAGGGACAGATTTCCACTGAAGCTTTCTTT. Residues: CASSLEGQISTEAFF.

The chain employs TRBV25-1 and TRBJ2-7, with TRBD2 as a possible D gene (6 bases). Germline V gene data show CDR1 as MGHDK and CDR2 as SYGVNS. This CDR3 is 14 amino acids long. The ends were cut back, 4 bases at V and 0 bases at J, with 10 bases in the middle. The CDR3 DNA reads TGTGCCAGCAGTGGAGTCGGGAGCTCCTACGAGCAGTACTTC. Its translation is CASSGVGSSYEQYF.

This chain links TRBV9 with TRBJ1-2, with a tentative D call TRBD1 (5 bases). CDR3 length equals 15 residues. Trimming took 0 bases from V and 6 from J, leaving 15 bases between them. Germline assignment: CDR1 SGDLS and CDR2 YYNGEE. CDR3 nucleotide sequence: TGTGCCAGCAGCGTAGAATTGGGGGGAGGGAATGGCTACACCTTC. Translation: CASSVELGGGNGYTF.

The chain is built from TRBV3-1 (or the pseudogene TRBV3-2) and TRBJ2-7, with unresolved D. The V gene lost 3 bases and the J gene lost 2 bases, with 17 bases spanning the gap. The CDR3 loop spans 16 amino acids. Germline CDR1 LGHDT, CDR2 YNNKEL (reference sequence). The CDR3 loop reads CASSHRFRRRTYEQYF. The CDR3 region has the DNA TGTGCCAGCAGCCATCGATTCCGACGGAGAACCTACGAGCAGTACTTC.

Remarks on this clone: A read error is the likely source, as a far larger clone sits one nucleotide away. The sample carries other DNA sequences with the same CDR3. The chain combines TRBV6-6 with TRBJ1-3; D remains unclear. Germline V gene sequence: CDR1 MNHNY, CDR2 SVGAGI (reference sequence). CDR3 size: 15 residues. CDR3 region: CASMYLGSSGNTIYF. The CDR3 coding sequence is TGTGCCAGCATGTATCTAGGGAGCTCTGGAAATACCATATATTTT.

V gene TRBV28 combines with J gene TRBJ1-6, with D perhaps matching TRBD1 (6 bases). The CDR3 totals 15 residues. Trimming took 5 bases from V and 4 from J, leaving 12 bases between them. CDR1 and CDR2 (germline): MDHEN, SYDVKM. CDR3 protein: CASSGITGYNSPLHF. CDR3 sequence (DNA): TGTGCCAGCAGTGGCATAACAGGGTATAATTCACCCCTCCACTTT.

The V call is TRBV27, the J call TRBJ2-1; no firm D call. Germline lookup yields CDR1 MNHEY and CDR2 SMNVEV (reference sequence). V was cut by 2 bases and J by 0 bases, with 14 bases left in between. This CDR3 region has 17 residues. In DNA form, the CDR3 reads TGTGCCAGCAGTTTAGTAGAATCTCACTTCTCCTACAATGAGCAGTTCTTC. The encoded protein is CASSLVESHFSYNEQFF.

This sequence joins TRBV18 and TRBJ2-3; 7 nucleotides match TRBD1. Germline V lookup: CDR1 KGHSH, CDR2 LQKENI. V lost 3 bases to trimming and J lost 4 bases; unmatched junction nucleotides: 7. The CDR3 consists of 15 residues. The CDR3 sequence: CASSPTTGVADTQYF. CDR3 sequence (DNA): TGTGCCAGCTCACCTACCACAGGGGTGGCAGATACGCAGTATTTT.

In this sample, this clone turned up once. CDR3 sequence: CASTYAGNSPLHF. As DNA, the CDR3 is TGTGCCAGCACCTATGCCGGGAATTCACCCCTCCACTTT. The rearrangement joins TRBV2 to TRBJ1-6; D uncertain. The CDR3 loop spans 13 amino acids. CDR1 and CDR2 (germline): SNHLY, FYNNEI. V was pared by 7 bases and J by 7 bases, with 11 bases between.

The V call is TRBV29-1, the J call TRBJ1-1; 9 bases are shared with TRBD1. The ends lost 4 bases at V and 5 bases at J; junction bases unmatched: 5. Germline V CDR1 and CDR2: SQVTM, ANQGSEA. This CDR3 has 13 amino acids. CDR3 in amino acids: CSVARQGVTEAFF. The CDR3 DNA is TGCAGCGTTGCCAGACAGGGGGTTACTGAAGCTTTCTTT.

The chain couples TRBV28 to TRBJ2-1; D is uncertain. Trimming shortened V by 2 bases and J by 10 bases, and 9 bases separated the two germline ends. This CDR3 spans 12 amino acids. Germline-derived CDR1 and CDR2 are MDHEN and SYDVKM. The CDR3 DNA reads as TGTGCCAGCAGTTTACGCGCCTTCGAGCAGTTCTTC. This codes for CASSLRAFEQFF.

V is TRBV19 and J is TRBJ2-5, with 15 positions matching TRBD2. Germline V lookup: CDR1 LNHDA, CDR2 SQIVND (reference sequence). Trimming took 5 bases from V and 3 from J; bases not matched to a gene: 7. This CDR3 region has 17 residues. The CDR3 region is CASSPGLAGGSKETQYF. CDR3 coding DNA: TGTGCCAGTAGTCCGGGACTAGCGGGGGGCTCCAAAGAGACCCAGTACTTC.

This chain joins TRBV11-1 and TRBJ2-3; D possibly corresponds to TRBD2 (6 bases). The germline CDR1 and CDR2 sequences are SGHAT and FQDESV (reference sequence). Trimming left V 1 base short and J 2 bases short, with 10 bases between. This CDR3 has 15 amino acids. The CDR3 protein is CASSLGGGTTDTQYF. The CDR3 coding sequence is TGTGCCAGCAGCTTAGGTGGGGGGACCACAGATACGCAGTATTTT.

The gene calls are TRBV5-5 and TRBJ2-7; D is possibly TRBD1 (7 bases). The V end was cut by 4 bases, the J end by 3 bases, with 17 bases between. This CDR3 region has 15 residues. Germline CDR1 is SGHKS and CDR2 is YYEKEE (reference sequence). CDR3 coding DNA: TGTGCCAGCAGCCTGGGCGGGACAGAAATCTACGAGCAGTACTTC. Residues: CASSLGGTEIYEQYF.

Turning to this clone: At the DNA level, this CDR3 is encoded by other sequences in the same sample as well. The chain links TRBV2 to TRBJ2-3; 12 nucleotides match TRBD2. Germline trimming cut 4 bases from V and 1 base from J; bases unmatched to any gene: 0. Per germline, CDR1 SNHLY and CDR2 FYNNEI. The CDR3 is 15 amino acids. Written as DNA, the CDR3 is TGTGCCAGCAGTGGACTAGCGGGGGGCACAGATACGCAGTATTTT. Protein: CASSGLAGGTDTQYF.

Here the CDR3 reads CASSQEGDGYTF. The CDR3 nucleotides are TGTGCCAGCAGCCAAGAAGGGGATGGCTACACCTTC. The chain couples TRBV4-2 to TRBJ1-2; a weak D match, TRBD1 (5 bases). The V and J ends lost 0 bases and 6 bases respectively, with 5 bases between them. Germline loops: CDR1 LGHNA, CDR2 YNFKEQ. The CDR3 has 12 amino acids.

On this clone itself: The junction and the germline gene differ at one end; a read error may be behind it. The chain couples TRBV27 to TRBJ1-1, with D hard to call. There are 13 residues in the CDR3. Germline-derived CDR1 and CDR2 are MNHEY and SMNVEV (reference sequence). The CDR3 region is CASSSRGGRQAPF. The CDR3 DNA reads as TGTGCCAGCAGTTCCCGTGGTGGCAGGCAGGCCCCTTTT.

This clone was detected a few times. This chain uses TRBV19 with TRBJ2-1; 14 positions match TRBD2. The germline CDR1 and CDR2 sequences are LNHDA and SQIVND (reference sequence). V trimming: 7 bases; J trimming: 0 bases; junction bases outside the gene matches: 11. The CDR3 consists of 19 residues. CDR3 loop: CASTPWTSGRSSSYNEQFF. The CDR3 DNA is TGTGCCAGTACCCCTTGGACTAGCGGGAGGTCGAGCTCCTACAATGAGCAGTTCTTC.

This sequence joins TRBV5-6 and TRBJ2-7; D is uncertain. In germline, CDR1 is SGHDT, CDR2 YYEEEE. V lost 4 bases, J lost 1 base, and 12 bases lay in between. The CDR3 loop spans 14 amino acids. The CDR3 reads CASSPGTNSYEQYF. CDR3 coding DNA: TGTGCCAGCAGCCCCGGAACTAATTCCTACGAGCAGTACTTC. Full variable domain (remainder filled in from reference TRBV5-6 and TRBJ2-7): DAGVTQSPTHLIKTRGQQVTLRCSPKSGHDTVSWYQQALGQGPQFIFQYYEEEERQRGNFPDRFSGHQFPNYSSELNVNALLLGDSALYLCASSPGTNSYEQYFGPGTRLTVT.

The chain recombines TRBV6-2 or TRBV6-3 with TRBJ1-2, with 7 bases fitting TRBD1. Losses at the gene ends were 5 bases for V and 4 bases for J; bases not matched to a gene: 13. The length of the CDR3 is 16 residues. Germline V gene sequence: CDR1 MNHEY, CDR2 SVGEGT. CDR3 sequence: CASSQPGTASRYGYTF. As DNA, the CDR3 is TGTGCCAGCAGTCAGCCCGGGACAGCCTCCCGCTATGGCTACACCTTC.

This sequence joins TRBV28 and TRBJ2-1, with a tentative D call TRBD1 (6 bases). This CDR3 spans 15 amino acids. V was shortened by 5 bases and J by 2 bases, with 13 bases between the two germline ends. Germline V gives CDR1 MDHEN, CDR2 SYDVKM. CDR3 DNA sequence: TGTGCCAGCAGTCAGACAGGTTTCACCTACAATGAGCAGTTCTTC. Its protein product is CASSQTGFTYNEQFF.

The V gene is TRBV2, the J gene TRBJ2-7; D gene unclear. Germline lookup yields CDR1 SNHLY and CDR2 FYNNEI. The CDR3 loop spans 12 amino acids. Deletions cut 6 bases from V and 0 bases from J, with 6 bases between. CDR3 nucleotides: TGTGCCAGCAGCGTCCTCTCCTACGAGCAGTACTTC. Its protein product is CASSVLSYEQYF.

This chain uses TRBV5-1 with TRBJ2-2; 7 bases agree with TRBD2. This CDR3 comprises 16 residues. Germline CDR1 and CDR2: SGHRS and YFSETQ. V shed 0 bases, J shed 6 bases, and the junction held 8 bases outside the gene matches. This chain's CDR3 is CASSLASGGASGELFF. The CDR3 DNA is TGCGCCAGCAGCTTGGCTAGCGGAGGGGCGTCCGGGGAGCTGTTTTTT.

In its sample, this clone was seen many times. The chain employs TRBV18 and TRBJ2-6, with D unclear. Germline values: CDR1 KGHSH, CDR2 LQKENI. V was clipped by 5 bases and J by 0 bases, with 14 bases between them. This CDR3 spans 17 amino acids. Here the CDR3 DNA reads TGTGCCAGCTCAGCAGAACGGCAGGCCTCTGGGGCCAACGTCCTGACTTTC. It encodes CASSAERQASGANVLTF.

In DNA form, the CDR3 reads TGTGCCAGCAGCTTGGCCGGGGGTAGCAGCACAGATACGCAGTATTTT. It encodes CASSLAGGSSTDTQYF. The chain has TRBV5-4 and TRBJ2-3; D possibly corresponds to TRBD2 (6 bases). This CDR3 contains 16 residues. CDR1 is SGHNT, CDR2 YYREEE, per germline (reference sequence). The V end lost 0 bases, the J end lost 0 bases, and 11 bases lay between the germline ends.